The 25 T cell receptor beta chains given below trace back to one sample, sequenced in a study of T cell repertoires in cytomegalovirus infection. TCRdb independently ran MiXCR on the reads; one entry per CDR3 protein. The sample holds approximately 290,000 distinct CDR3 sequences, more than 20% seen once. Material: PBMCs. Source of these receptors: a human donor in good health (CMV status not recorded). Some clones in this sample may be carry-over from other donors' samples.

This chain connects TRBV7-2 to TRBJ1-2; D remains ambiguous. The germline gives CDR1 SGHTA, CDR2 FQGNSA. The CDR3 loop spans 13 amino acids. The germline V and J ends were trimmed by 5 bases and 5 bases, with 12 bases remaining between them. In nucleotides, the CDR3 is TGTGCCAGCAGCCACCAAGTCGGTTATGGCTACACCTTC. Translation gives CASSHQVGYGYTF.

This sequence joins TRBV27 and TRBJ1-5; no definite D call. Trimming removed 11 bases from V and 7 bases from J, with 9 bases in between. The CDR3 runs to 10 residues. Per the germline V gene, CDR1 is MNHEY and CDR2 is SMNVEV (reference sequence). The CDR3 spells CAQGPQPQHF. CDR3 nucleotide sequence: TGTGCCCAAGGACCACAGCCCCAGCATTTT.

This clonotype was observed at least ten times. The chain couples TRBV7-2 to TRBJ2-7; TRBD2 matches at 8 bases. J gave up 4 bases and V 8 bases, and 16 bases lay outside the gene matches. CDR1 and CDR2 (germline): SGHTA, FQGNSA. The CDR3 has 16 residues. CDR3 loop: CASAPGGASGSYEQYF. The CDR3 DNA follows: TGTGCCAGCGCCCCGGGAGGGGCTAGCGGAAGTTACGAGCAGTACTTC.

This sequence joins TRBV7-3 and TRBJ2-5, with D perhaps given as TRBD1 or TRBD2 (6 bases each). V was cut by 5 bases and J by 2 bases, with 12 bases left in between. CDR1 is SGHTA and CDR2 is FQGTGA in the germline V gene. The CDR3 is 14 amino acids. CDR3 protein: CASSTIGGQETQYF. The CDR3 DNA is TGTGCCAGCAGCACTATAGGGGGGCAAGAGACCCAGTACTTC.

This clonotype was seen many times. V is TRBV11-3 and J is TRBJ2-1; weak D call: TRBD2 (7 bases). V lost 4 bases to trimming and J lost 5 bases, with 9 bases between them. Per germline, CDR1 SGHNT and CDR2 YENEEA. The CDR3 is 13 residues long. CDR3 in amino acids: CASSWGGNNEQFF. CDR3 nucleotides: TGTGCCAGCAGCTGGGGGGGCAACAATGAGCAGTTCTTC.

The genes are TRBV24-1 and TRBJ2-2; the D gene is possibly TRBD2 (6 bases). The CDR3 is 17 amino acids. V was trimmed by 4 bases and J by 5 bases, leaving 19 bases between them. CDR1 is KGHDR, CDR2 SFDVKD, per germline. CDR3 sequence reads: CATSDPIGGIGTGELFF. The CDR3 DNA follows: TGTGCCACCAGTGACCCGATTGGAGGGATCGGGACCGGGGAGCTGTTTTTT.

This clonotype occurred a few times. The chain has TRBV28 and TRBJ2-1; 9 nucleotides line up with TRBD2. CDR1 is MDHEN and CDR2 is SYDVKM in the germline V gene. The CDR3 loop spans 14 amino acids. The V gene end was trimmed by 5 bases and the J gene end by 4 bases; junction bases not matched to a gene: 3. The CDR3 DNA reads TGTGCCAGCAGTGCTAGCGGGATGTACAATGAGCAGTTCTTC. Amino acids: CASSASGMYNEQFF.

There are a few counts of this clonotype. The DNA for the CDR3 is TGCGCCAGCAGTGAGCTGGGGGGGGGCACAGATACGCAGTATTTT. This sequence encodes CASSELGGGTDTQYF. This chain uses TRBV10-1 with TRBJ2-3; 7 bases fit TRBD2. V was pared by 2 bases and J by 1 base, with 3 bases of the junction left unmatched. The CDR3 covers 15 residues. CDR1 is WNHNN and CDR2 is SYGVQD in the germline V gene (reference sequence).

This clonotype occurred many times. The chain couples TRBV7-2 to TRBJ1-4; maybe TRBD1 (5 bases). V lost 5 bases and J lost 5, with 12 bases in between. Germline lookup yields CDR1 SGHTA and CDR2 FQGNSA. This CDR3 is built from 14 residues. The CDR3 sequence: CASSPGTRNEKLFF. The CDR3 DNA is TGTGCCAGCAGCCCCGGGACCAGAAATGAAAAACTGTTTTTT.

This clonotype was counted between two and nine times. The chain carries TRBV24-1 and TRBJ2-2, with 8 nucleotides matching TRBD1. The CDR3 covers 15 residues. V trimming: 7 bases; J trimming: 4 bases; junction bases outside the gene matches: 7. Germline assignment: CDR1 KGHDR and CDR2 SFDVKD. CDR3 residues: CATSWGQASTGELFF. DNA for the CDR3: TGTGCCACCAGCTGGGGACAGGCATCCACCGGGGAGCTGTTTTTT.

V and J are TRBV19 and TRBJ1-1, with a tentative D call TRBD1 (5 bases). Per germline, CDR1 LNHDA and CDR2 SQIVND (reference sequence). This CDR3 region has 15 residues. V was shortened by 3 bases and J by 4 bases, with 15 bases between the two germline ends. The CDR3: CASSIPEGVSTEAFF. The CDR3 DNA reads TGTGCCAGTAGTATCCCAGAAGGGGTTTCCACTGAAGCTTTCTTT. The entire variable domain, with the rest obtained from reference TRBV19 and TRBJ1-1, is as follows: DGGITQSPKYLFRKEGQNVTLSCEQNLNHDAMYWYRQDPGQGLRLIYYSQIVNDFQKGDIAEGYSVSREKKESFPLTVTSAQKNPTAFYLCASSIPEGVSTEAFFGQGTRLTVV.

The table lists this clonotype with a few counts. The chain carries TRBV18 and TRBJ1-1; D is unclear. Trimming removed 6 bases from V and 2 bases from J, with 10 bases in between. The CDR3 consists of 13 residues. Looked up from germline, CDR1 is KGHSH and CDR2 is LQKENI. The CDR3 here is CASSSKGNTEAFF. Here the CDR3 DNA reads TGTGCCAGCTCTTCTAAAGGAAACACTGAAGCTTTCTTT.

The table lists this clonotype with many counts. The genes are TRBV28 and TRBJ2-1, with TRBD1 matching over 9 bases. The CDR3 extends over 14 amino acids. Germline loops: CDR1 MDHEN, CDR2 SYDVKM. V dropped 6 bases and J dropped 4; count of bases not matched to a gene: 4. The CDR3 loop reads CASRMGQGYNEQFF. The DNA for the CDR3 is TGTGCCAGCAGAATGGGACAGGGTTACAATGAGCAGTTCTTC.

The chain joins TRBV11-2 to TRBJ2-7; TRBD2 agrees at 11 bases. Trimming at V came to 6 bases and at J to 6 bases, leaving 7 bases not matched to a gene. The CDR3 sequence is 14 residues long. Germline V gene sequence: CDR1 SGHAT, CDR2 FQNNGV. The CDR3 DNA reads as TGTGCCAGCAGACCTCTAGCGGGAGGTTCCGAGCAGTACTTC. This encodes CASRPLAGGSEQYF.

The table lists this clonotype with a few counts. As DNA, the CDR3 is TGTGCCAGCAGTAATCCGGGTCTTACCTACGAGCAGTACTTC. This sequence encodes CASSNPGLTYEQYF. The V call is TRBV28, the J call TRBJ2-7; D unresolved. CDR1 and CDR2 from the germline V gene are MDHEN and SYDVKM. The CDR3 length is 14 residues. Trimming took 5 bases from V and 2 from J, leaving 13 bases between them.

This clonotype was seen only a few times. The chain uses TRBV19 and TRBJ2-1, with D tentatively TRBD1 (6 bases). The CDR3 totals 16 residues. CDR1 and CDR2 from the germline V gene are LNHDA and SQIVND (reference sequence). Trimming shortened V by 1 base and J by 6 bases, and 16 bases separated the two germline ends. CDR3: CASSIGTQGHINEQFF. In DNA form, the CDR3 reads TGTGCCAGTAGTATAGGGACTCAGGGACACATCAATGAGCAGTTCTTC.

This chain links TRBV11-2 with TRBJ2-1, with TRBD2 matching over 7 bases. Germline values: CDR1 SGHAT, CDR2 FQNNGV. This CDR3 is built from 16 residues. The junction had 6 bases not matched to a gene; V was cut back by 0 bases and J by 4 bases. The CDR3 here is CASSLDMGGGYNEQFF. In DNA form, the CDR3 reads TGTGCCAGCAGCTTAGATATGGGGGGGGGGTACAATGAGCAGTTCTTC. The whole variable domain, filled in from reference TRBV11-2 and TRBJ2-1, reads EAGVAQSPRYKIIEKRQSVAFWCNPISGHATLYWYQQILGQGPKLLIQFQNNGVVDDSQLPKDRFSAERLKGVDSTLKIQPAKLEDSAVYLCASSLDMGGGYNEQFFGPGTRLTVL.

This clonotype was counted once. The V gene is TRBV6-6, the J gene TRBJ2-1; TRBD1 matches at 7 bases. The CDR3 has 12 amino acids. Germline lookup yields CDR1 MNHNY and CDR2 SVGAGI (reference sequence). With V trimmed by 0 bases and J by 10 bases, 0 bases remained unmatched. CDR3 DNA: TGTGCCAGCAGTTACTCGACAGGGGAGCAGTTCTTC. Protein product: CASSYSTGEQFF.

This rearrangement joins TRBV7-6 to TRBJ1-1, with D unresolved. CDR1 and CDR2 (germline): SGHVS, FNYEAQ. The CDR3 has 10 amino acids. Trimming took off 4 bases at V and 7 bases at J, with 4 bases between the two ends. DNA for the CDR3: TGTGCCAGCAGCTACCTTGAAGCTTTCTTT. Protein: CASSYLEAFF.

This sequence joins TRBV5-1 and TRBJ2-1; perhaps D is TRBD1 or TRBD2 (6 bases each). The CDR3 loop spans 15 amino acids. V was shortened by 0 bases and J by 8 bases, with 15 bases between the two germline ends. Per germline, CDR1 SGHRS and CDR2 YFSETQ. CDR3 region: CASSLGGAGSDEQFF. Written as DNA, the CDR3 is TGCGCCAGCAGCTTGGGGGGGGCGGGATCGGATGAGCAGTTCTTC.

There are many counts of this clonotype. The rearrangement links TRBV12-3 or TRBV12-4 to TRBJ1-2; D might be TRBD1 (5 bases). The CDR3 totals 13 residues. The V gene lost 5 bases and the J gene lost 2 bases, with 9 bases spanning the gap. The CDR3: CASSPRTNYGYTF. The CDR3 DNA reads TGTGCCAGCAGTCCCCGGACAAACTATGGCTACACCTTC.

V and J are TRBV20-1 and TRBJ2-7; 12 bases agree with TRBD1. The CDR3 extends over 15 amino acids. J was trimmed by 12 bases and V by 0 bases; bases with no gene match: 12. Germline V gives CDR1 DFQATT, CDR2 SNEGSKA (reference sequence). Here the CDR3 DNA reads TGCAGTGCTAGAGATTCGGGACAGGGGGCAGCCGGTATGTACTTC. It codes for CSARDSGQGAAGMYF.

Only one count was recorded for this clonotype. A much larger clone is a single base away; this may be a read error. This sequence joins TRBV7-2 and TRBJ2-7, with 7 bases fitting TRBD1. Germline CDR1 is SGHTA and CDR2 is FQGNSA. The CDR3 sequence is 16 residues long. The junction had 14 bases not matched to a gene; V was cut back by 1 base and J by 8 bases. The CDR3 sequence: CASSLDRNRGPRKQYF. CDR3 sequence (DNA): TGTGCCAGCAGCTTAGACCGAAACAGGGGCCCTAGGAAGCAGTACTTC.

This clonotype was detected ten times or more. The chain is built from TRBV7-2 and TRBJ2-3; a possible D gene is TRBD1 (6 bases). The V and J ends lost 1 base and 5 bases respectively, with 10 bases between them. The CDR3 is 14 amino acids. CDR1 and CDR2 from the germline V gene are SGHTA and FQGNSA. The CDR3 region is CASSLGGTQDTQYF. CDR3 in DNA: TGTGCCAGCAGCTTAGGGGGGACACAAGATACGCAGTATTTT.

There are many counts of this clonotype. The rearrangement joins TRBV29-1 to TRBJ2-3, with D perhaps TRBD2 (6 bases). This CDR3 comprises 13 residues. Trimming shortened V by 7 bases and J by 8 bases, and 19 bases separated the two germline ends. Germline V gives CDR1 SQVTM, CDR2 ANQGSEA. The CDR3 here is CSAGTGDWGTQYF. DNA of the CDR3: TGCAGCGCTGGGACTGGAGATTGGGGTACGCAGTATTTT.